One and the same sample provided the 2 T cell receptor beta chains below, sequenced in a study of T-cell reconstitution after alpha-beta-depleted transplantation in children. Unique molecular identifiers were incorporated when the TCRbeta library was constructed. Using its own MiXCR run on the PCR reads, TCRdb lists one record per CDR3 protein. The sample gives fewer than 250,000 distinct CDR3 sequences, about a sixth of which show up once; approximately 40% is in the top ten. This material consisted of PBMCs, mostly from graft donor cells, taken 360 days after TCRalphabeta/CD19-depleted stem cell transplant. These receptors originate from a male patient aged 2-15 years who had a stem cell transplant for acute lymphoblastic leukemia, so the T cells may come from the graft donor.

This clonotype was counted a few times. The chain combines TRBV5-4 with TRBJ2-5, with D possibly matching TRBD2 (7 bases). CDR3 length: 15 amino acids. Per germline, CDR1 SGHNT and CDR2 YYREEE (reference sequence). With 2 bases removed from V and 3 bases from J, the gap between germline ends came to 14 bases. The DNA of the CDR3 is TGTGCCAGCAGCTTTGGGCGGGGGCGAGAAGAGACCCAGTACTTC. It codes for CASSFGRGREETQYF. Looking up the rest from reference TRBV5-4 and TRBJ2-5 gives the full variable domain: ETGVTQSPTHLIKTRGQQVTLRCSSQSGHNTVSWYQQALGQGPQFIFQYYREEENGRGNFPPRFSGLQFPNYSSELNVNALELDDSALYLCASSFGRGREETQYFGPGTRLLVL.

The chain recombines TRBV7-2 with TRBJ2-5, with 16 bases that match TRBD2. V gave up 6 bases and J gave up 5 bases; unmatched junction bases: 6. Germline V gene sequence: CDR1 SGHTA, CDR2 FQGNSA. The CDR3 runs to 16 residues. The CDR3 spells CASSGTSGGAGETQYF. The CDR3 DNA reads as TGTGCCAGCAGTGGGACTAGCGGGGGGGCCGGGGAGACCCAGTACTTC. Full variable domain (rest looked up from reference TRBV7-2 and TRBJ2-5): GAGVSQSPSNKVTEKGKDVELRCDPISGHTALYWYRQSLGQGLEFLIYFQGNSAPDKSGLPSDRFSAERTGGSVSTLTIQRTQQEDSAVYLCASSGTSGGAGETQYFGPGTRLLVL.